The clone carrying this T cell receptor beta chain showed up just a few times. Its specificity is not known. It was RNA transcripts that yielded the amplified TCR beta CDR3 regions. A first-round RT-PCR of the TCR CDR3 used the HTBI primer set. Each CDR3 protein is one row after TCRdb ran MiXCR on the multiplex PCR reads. The profile shows about 130,000 distinct CDR3 sequences, more than 20% of them singletons. CDR1 is LNHDA, CDR2 SQIVND, per germline (reference sequence). This CDR3 has 15 amino acids. V lost 5 bases to trimming and J lost 7 bases; unmatched junction nucleotides: 9. When hyperthyroidism was first diagnosed, the blood sample was taken, preceding any ophthalmopathy symptoms. The sample belongs to a study of T cells in Graves' hyperthyroidism and ophthalmopathy. Study observations and caveats: The model made its ophthalmopathy prediction, and onset followed a median roughly six months later.

The TCR originated in a woman between 45 and 65 years old with Graves' hyperthyroidism that later progressed to Graves' ophthalmopathy. The sequenced sample was blood. The gene calls are TRBV19 and TRBJ1-5; 9 bases match TRBD1. CDR3 in amino acids: CASSPRTGVGQPQHF. DNA for the CDR3: TGTGCCAGTAGTCCAAGGACAGGGGTCGGACAGCCCCAGCATTTT.